Following are 29 T cell receptor beta chains from one sample sequenced in a study of graft-versus-host responses after intestinal transplantation. These receptors are not linked to any known antigen. Profiled with immunoSEQ multiplex PCR; TCRdb holds only in-frame clones, not every one. The sample has around 100,000 clones; approximately 93% are singletons. The source material was unstimulated CD8+ T cells sorted from spleen or lymph node cells, sampled before transplant. The receptors stem from a human donor who was the organ donor for an intestinal transplant.

The J gene is TRBJ1-2, the V gene TRBV27, with 10 positions matching TRBD1. Germline CDR1 reads MNHEY; CDR2 reads SMNVEV (reference sequence). The J segment lost 8 bases and the V segment lost 7 bases, leaving 7 bases of the junction unmatched. The CDR3 is 13 amino acids. The CDR3 here is CASTRTGGLGYTF. CDR3 nucleotide sequence: TGTGCCAGCACCAGGACAGGGGGTCTGGGCTACACCTTC.

The chain couples TRBV6-5 to TRBJ1-5; D might be TRBD1 (5 bases). Germline-derived CDR1 and CDR2 are MNHEY and SVGAGI. The CDR3 extends over 13 amino acids. Deletions cut 5 bases from V and 2 bases from J, with 7 bases between. This chain's CDR3 is CASSGGGNQPQHF. The CDR3 DNA follows: TGTGCCAGCAGTGGAGGGGGCAATCAGCCCCAGCATTTT.

The chain carries TRBV18 and TRBJ1-3; 9 positions match TRBD1. Germline CDR1 KGHSH, CDR2 LQKENI. The CDR3 length is 16 residues. V gave up 6 bases and J gave up 4 bases; unmatched junction bases: 10. The chain's CDR3 is CASSARDRVPGNTIYF. CDR3 sequence (DNA): TGTGCCAGCTCGGCCCGGGACAGGGTCCCCGGAAACACCATATATTTT.

V gene TRBV4-3 combines with J gene TRBJ2-7, with 9 bases aligning to TRBD1. This CDR3 comprises 17 residues. Germline V lookup: CDR1 LGHNA, CDR2 YSLEER. The J segment lost 5 bases and the V segment lost 1 base, leaving 12 bases of the junction unmatched. This CDR3 reads CASSQVGTGTGVDEQYF. The CDR3 DNA follows: TGCGCCAGCAGCCAAGTTGGGACAGGGACGGGAGTAGACGAGCAGTACTTC.

The chain joins TRBV6-5 to TRBJ1-1; D not certain. The CDR3 contains 12 residues. Trimming shortened V by 2 bases and J by 5 bases, and 6 bases separated the two germline ends. The germline CDR1 and CDR2 sequences are MNHEY and SVGAGI. The CDR3 protein is CASSYRVTEAFF. The CDR3 DNA is TGTGCCAGCAGTTACAGGGTGACTGAAGCTTTCTTT.

The chain is built from TRBV28 and TRBJ2-2, with D uncertain. The CDR3 consists of 14 residues. Germline lookup yields CDR1 MDHEN and CDR2 SYDVKM. Trimming removed 4 bases from V and 8 bases from J, with 14 bases in between. For the CDR3, the DNA is TGTGCCAGCAGTTCCTTGATAATTCCGGGGGAGCTGTTTTTT. Its protein is CASSSLIIPGELFF.

A remark on this clone: Other nucleotide sequences from this sample produce the same CDR3. The chain carries TRBV5-6 and TRBJ1-1, with D uncertain. Germline CDR1 SGHDT, CDR2 YYEEEE. With 0 bases removed from V and 1 base from J, the gap between germline ends came to 4 bases. This CDR3 has 13 residues. The CDR3 DNA reads as TGTGCCAGCAGCTTGGCGTCGAACACTGAAGCTTTCTTT. It codes for CASSLASNTEAFF.

Turning to this clone: Other DNA sequences in the same sample also yield this CDR3. V and J are TRBV7-2 and TRBJ2-7; D perhaps matches TRBD2 (7 bases). The length of the CDR3 is 16 residues. The germline V gene encodes CDR1 SGHTA and CDR2 FQGNSA. V was cut by 4 bases and J by 5 bases, with 21 bases left in between. Here the CDR3 DNA reads TGTGCCAGCAGCTCGTTGGGCGGGGAGGGGGGTGACGAGCAGTACTTC. It codes for CASSSLGGEGGDEQYF.

V and J are TRBV30 and TRBJ2-7, with D perhaps matching TRBD1 or TRBD2 (6 bases each). CDR1 is GTSNPN and CDR2 is SVGIG in the germline V gene (reference sequence). The CDR3 contains 13 residues. V shed 0 bases and J shed 3 bases, with 9 bases lying between them. This chain's CDR3 is CAWSVGGGYEQYF. The CDR3 DNA is TGTGCCTGGAGTGTAGGAGGGGGCTACGAGCAGTACTTC.

The chain links TRBV19 to TRBJ2-7; 8 nucleotides line up with TRBD2. V dropped 4 bases and J dropped 6; count of bases not matched to a gene: 14. In germline, CDR1 is LNHDA, CDR2 SQIVND (reference sequence). CDR3 length: 16 residues. As DNA, the CDR3 is TGTGCCAGTAGTAGGCCCTCGGGACTAGTGAAGAGCGAGCAGTACTTC. This gives the protein CASSRPSGLVKSEQYF. Drawing the rest from reference TRBV19 and TRBJ2-7, the complete variable domain is DGGITQSPKYLFRKEGQNVTLSCEQNLNHDAMYWYRQDPGQGLRLIYYSQIVNDFQKGDIAEGYSVSREKKESFPLTVTSAQKNPTAFYLCASSRPSGLVKSEQYFGPGTRLTVT.

V usage is TRBV9 and J usage is TRBJ2-5; D is unclear. V lost 0 bases, J lost 4 bases, and 10 bases lay in between. CDR1 SGDLS and CDR2 YYNGEE come from the germline V gene. The CDR3 runs 14 residues. This chain's CDR3 is CASSVDSHLETQYF. The CDR3 DNA reads as TGTGCCAGCAGCGTAGACTCGCACTTAGAGACCCAGTACTTC. Based on the CDR3 plus reference TRBV9 and TRBJ2-5, the full variable domain is DSGVTQTPKHLITATGQRVTLRCSPRSGDLSVYWYQQSLDQGLQFLIQYYNGEERAKGNILERFSAQQFPDLHSELNLSSLELGDSALYFCASSVDSHLETQYFGPGTRLLVL.

The CDR3 DNA reads TGCAGCGTTGAACCCTCCACGGGCAGGGACAATGAGCAGTTCTTC. Protein: CSVEPSTGRDNEQFF. The chain couples TRBV29-1 to TRBJ2-1, with D possibly TRBD1 on 5 matching bases. This CDR3 spans 15 amino acids. Trimming took off 2 bases at V and 5 bases at J, with 16 bases between the two ends. Per germline, CDR1 SQVTM and CDR2 ANQGSEA.

The V call is TRBV15, the J call TRBJ1-1; D might be TRBD1 (6 bases). Germline CDR1 reads LNHNV; CDR2 reads YYDKDF (reference sequence). This CDR3 has 15 amino acids. The V end was cut by 5 bases, the J end by 7 bases, with 20 bases between. The CDR3 DNA is TGTGCCACCAGCCGCACGGGACAACCGGCCTTTGAAGCTTTCTTT. Translating gives CATSRTGQPAFEAFF.

CDR3 protein: CASSYSAGTEAFF. The CDR3 coding sequence is TGTGCCAGCAGTTACTCCGCAGGGACTGAAGCTTTCTTT. The chain joins TRBV6-5 to TRBJ1-1, with D perhaps TRBD1 (5 bases). The germline V gene encodes CDR1 MNHEY and CDR2 SVGAGI. The CDR3 sequence is 13 residues long. Trimming shortened V by 0 bases and J by 5 bases, and 7 bases separated the two germline ends.

The chain joins TRBV5-1 to TRBJ2-1; 7 positions agree with TRBD1. Germline trimming cut 2 bases from V and 0 bases from J; bases unmatched to any gene: 14. CDR3 size: 19 residues. The germline gives CDR1 SGHRS, CDR2 YFSETQ. The CDR3 DNA follows: TGCGCCAGCAGCTTCCCGGGACAGACATCTATTAGCTCCTACAATGAGCAGTTCTTC. Its protein is CASSFPGQTSISSYNEQFF.

This clone has just one count. The chain employs TRBV6-5 and TRBJ2-7; no reliable D call. Trimming shortened V by 0 bases and J by 0 bases, and 6 bases separated the two germline ends. This CDR3 is 14 amino acids long. Germline V CDR1 and CDR2: MNHEY, SVGAGI. CDR3 amino acids: CASSYSGPSYEQYF. As DNA, the CDR3 is TGTGCCAGCAGTTACTCCGGGCCCTCCTACGAGCAGTACTTC.

V usage is TRBV23-1 and J usage is TRBJ1-1; the D is unclear. TRBV23-1 is filed as an ORF, its function uncertain. This CDR3 is built from 12 residues. Trimming took 2 bases from V and 11 from J, leaving 12 bases between them. CDR3 residues: CASSQEDWEAFF. The CDR3 region has the DNA TGCGCCAGCAGTCAAGAGGATTGGGAGGCTTTCTTT.

The rearrangement uses TRBV27 and TRBJ2-5; D is unclear. The CDR3 consists of 15 residues. Germline V gives CDR1 MNHEY, CDR2 SMNVEV (reference sequence). V was trimmed by 6 bases and J by 1 base, leaving 15 bases between them. The CDR3 loop is CASSPIRTAQETQYF. DNA of the CDR3: TGTGCCAGCAGCCCCATTAGGACGGCCCAAGAGACCCAGTACTTC.

This chain connects TRBV9 to TRBJ2-1, with 11 bases aligning to TRBD2. The CDR3 length is 15 residues. V trimming: 3 bases; J trimming: 8 bases; junction bases outside the gene matches: 7. Germline-derived CDR1 and CDR2 are SGDLS and YYNGEE. In nucleotides, the CDR3 is TGTGCCAGCAGCGCGGGAACTAGCGGGAGTGATGAGCAGTTCTTC. Encoded protein: CASSAGTSGSDEQFF.

CDR3 protein: CASSPTGVKQYF. In nucleotides, the CDR3 is TGTGCCAGCAGCCCTACAGGGGTAAAGCAGTACTTC. This chain links TRBV21-1 with TRBJ2-7; the D call TRBD1 from the table was never checked on the DNA. TRBV21-1 constitutes a pseudogene. There are 12 residues in the CDR3.

This clone showed up just once. This chain connects TRBV9 to TRBJ1-4; the D gene is possibly TRBD1 (6 bases). CDR1 is SGDLS and CDR2 is YYNGEE in the germline V gene. CDR3 size: 15 residues. The V and J ends lost 3 bases and 3 bases respectively, with 12 bases between them. The CDR3 loop reads CASSAEQGPNEKLFF. DNA for the CDR3: TGTGCCAGCAGCGCCGAACAGGGACCTAATGAAAAACTGTTTTTT.

A note on this clone: Its ends do not fully match the called genes, so a read error is possible. This rearrangement joins TRBV2 to TRBJ2-1; a weak D match, TRBD2 (5 bases). The CDR3 is 13 residues long. Germline CDR1 and CDR2: SNHLY and FYNNEI. In nucleotides, the CDR3 is TGTGCCGGCAGTGAGGCTAGCTTCAATGAGCAGTTCTTC. This encodes CAGSEASFNEQFF.

The CDR3 DNA is TGTGCCAGCAGGTCCCGGGTGGGGACCTACAATGAGCAGTTCTTC. This translates into CASRSRVGTYNEQFF. The rearrangement uses TRBV27 and TRBJ2-1; D is unresolved. The V gene lost 6 bases and the J gene lost 2 bases, with 14 bases spanning the gap. From germline, CDR1 is MNHEY and CDR2 SMNVEV (reference sequence). The CDR3 length is 15 residues.

The rearrangement joins TRBV7-6 to TRBJ2-5; D is perhaps TRBD2 (6 bases). V lost 2 bases and J 5 bases, leaving 21 bases between the germline ends. This CDR3 contains 17 residues. The germline gives CDR1 SGHVS, CDR2 FNYEAQ. The CDR3 is CASSLSGQLGVAETQYF. CDR3 nucleotide sequence: TGTGCCAGCAGCTTAAGCGGGCAGCTTGGAGTCGCGGAGACCCAGTACTTC. Drawing the rest from reference TRBV7-6 and TRBJ2-5, the complete variable domain is GAGVSQSPRYKVTKRGQDVALRCDPISGHVSLYWYRQALGQGPEFLTYFNYEAQQDKSGLPNDRFSAERPEGSISTLTIQRTEQRDSAMYRCASSLSGQLGVAETQYFGPGTRLLVL.

J is TRBJ1-5 and V is TRBV27; D gene uncertain. CDR1 and CDR2 (germline): MNHEY, SMNVEV (reference sequence). This CDR3 is built from 13 residues. The germline V and J ends were trimmed by 2 bases and 4 bases, with 6 bases remaining between them. The CDR3 region has the DNA TGTGCCAGCAGTTTAGGGCATAATCAGCCCCAGCATTTT. This codes for CASSLGHNQPQHF.

This clone was picked up one time. V gene TRBV5-4 combines with J gene TRBJ2-5, with 7 positions matching TRBD1. CDR3 size: 15 residues. CDR1 and CDR2 from the germline V gene are SGHNT and YYREEE (reference sequence). The trim removed 4 bases at V and 1 base at J, leaving 7 bases unmatched. The CDR3 spells CASSIDRVPQETQYF. The DNA for the CDR3 is TGTGCCAGCAGCATCGACAGGGTCCCCCAAGAGACCCAGTACTTC. Using reference TRBV5-4 and TRBJ2-5 for the parts outside the CDR3, the full variable domain is ETGVTQSPTHLIKTRGQQVTLRCSSQSGHNTVSWYQQALGQGPQFIFQYYREEENGRGNFPPRFSGLQFPNYSSELNVNALELDDSALYLCASSIDRVPQETQYFGPGTRLLVL.

On this clone itself: The sample holds other DNA sequences that translate to the same CDR3. The gene calls are TRBV5-6 and TRBJ2-7, with 10 bases aligning to TRBD1. CDR1 is SGHDT and CDR2 is YYEEEE in the germline V gene. V was pared by 0 bases and J by 6 bases, with 0 bases of the junction left unmatched. CDR3 length equals 13 residues. The CDR3 reads CASSLGTGGEQYF. The CDR3, as DNA: TGTGCCAGCAGCTTGGGGACAGGGGGCGAGCAGTACTTC.

This chain links TRBV25-1 with TRBJ2-3; 9 bases map to TRBD2. The trim removed 3 bases at V and 5 bases at J, leaving 6 bases unmatched. This CDR3 is 15 amino acids long. The germline V gene has CDR1 MGHDK and CDR2 SYGVNS. This chain's CDR3 is CASSDLAGMIDTQYF. In DNA form, the CDR3 reads TGTGCCAGCAGTGACCTAGCGGGAATGATAGATACGCAGTATTTT.

The rearrangement uses TRBV14 and TRBJ1-1; tentatively, D is TRBD1 (5 bases). The CDR3 has 13 residues. The germline V gene encodes CDR1 SGHDN and CDR2 FVKESK. V was pared by 5 bases and J by 5 bases, with 12 bases between. CDR3 bases: TGTGCCAGCAGCGGATCCCCAGGGACTGAAGCTTTCTTT. It is translated as CASSGSPGTEAFF.